This T cell receptor (beta chain) was captured by sequencing in a study of shared clonotypes between healthy human individuals. On the study more broadly: CD4 naive cells filled three plates per donor, CD4 memory three, CD8 naive two and CD8 memory one.

This table comes from immunoSEQ multiplex PCR, and its TCRdb copy is limited to in-frame clones, with some not included. The repertoire holds almost 750,000 clones, with over 60% as singletons. V gave up 3 bases and J gave up 3 bases, with 11 bases separating them. This CDR3 has 15 amino acids. Germline V gene data show CDR1 as SEHNR and CDR2 as FQNEAQ (reference sequence). This clone occurred many times. The source is a woman aged 25 to 39 in good health. V is TRBV7-9 and J is TRBJ2-2, with D possibly being TRBD2 (6 bases). The sample was memory CD4+ T cells sorted from blood. Subset noted: CD45RA-negative fraction. The CDR3 here is CASSFRELHTGELFF. The CDR3 nucleotides are TGTGCCAGCAGCTTCCGGGAGCTGCACACCGGGGAGCTGTTTTTT.